Shown below are 16 T cell receptor beta chains from a single sample sequenced in a study of beta chain features in type 1 diabetes. Their antigens are not known. Study-wide results and caveats: Type 1 diabetes patients had moderately but significantly shorter TCRB CDR3s in all four CD4+ subsets.

Investigators reverse transcribed all isolated RNA, so they sequenced expressed TCRB transcripts. This table comes from immunoSEQ multiplex PCR, and its TCRdb copy is limited to in-frame clones, with some not included. The sample has some 290,000 clones, over 11% seen once. Sequences were obtained from naive CD4+ T cells from blood. All receptors derive from a man aged 30 to 39 with type 1 diabetes.

This clone has a handful of counts. V is TRBV2 and J is TRBJ1-1; 7 nucleotides line up with TRBD1. V trimming: 4 bases; J trimming: 1 base; junction bases outside the gene matches: 0. The germline V gene has CDR1 SNHLY and CDR2 FYNNEI. The CDR3 runs to 13 residues. CDR3 DNA sequence: TGTGCCAGCAGTGGGGACAGGAACACTGAAGCTTTCTTT. It is translated as CASSGDRNTEAFF.

The chain is built from TRBV28 and TRBJ1-2, with 7 bases lining up with TRBD1. V lost 4 bases, J lost 4 bases, and 6 bases stayed unmatched. The CDR3 runs 14 residues. Germline CDR1 MDHEN, CDR2 SYDVKM. The CDR3 is CASSSPGTVYGYTF. The CDR3 bases are TGTGCCAGCAGTTCTCCCGGGACAGTCTATGGCTACACCTTC.

This rearrangement joins TRBV6-5 to TRBJ2-3, with no clear D. This CDR3 region has 14 residues. Trimming removed 0 bases at V and 6 bases at J, with 10 bases between. CDR1 is MNHEY, CDR2 SVGAGI, per germline. The CDR3 nucleotides read TGTGCCAGCAGTTACTCGTACGGTACTGATACGCAGTATTTT. Translation gives CASSYSYGTDTQYF.

The chain carries TRBV28 and TRBJ2-7; 7 nucleotides align to TRBD1. The CDR3 sequence is 13 residues long. The germline CDR1 and CDR2 sequences are MDHEN and SYDVKM. The V and J ends lost 6 bases and 5 bases, in that order; junction bases with no gene match: 7. The CDR3 nucleotides are TGTGCCAGCAGGCAGACAGGGCTGGACGAGCAGTACTTC. It yields the protein CASRQTGLDEQYF.

This rearrangement joins TRBV25-1 to TRBJ1-5, with D tentatively TRBD1 (6 bases). Per germline, CDR1 MGHDK and CDR2 SYGVNS. The V end was cut by 3 bases, the J end by 6 bases, with 15 bases between. This CDR3 is 15 amino acids long. The CDR3 region has the DNA TGTGCCAGCAGTGATCCAGGGGATTTAAGTCAGCCCCAGCATTTT. It codes for CASSDPGDLSQPQHF.

V and J are TRBV5-4 and TRBJ1-4; no clear D. The CDR3 totals 16 residues. V lost 4 bases, J lost 7 bases, and 20 bases lay in between. Germline CDR1 is SGHNT and CDR2 is YYREEE (reference sequence). The CDR3 reads CASSPNFGEGSEKLFF. CDR3 sequence (DNA): TGTGCCAGCAGCCCGAATTTCGGGGAAGGAAGTGAAAAACTGTTTTTT.

The gene calls are TRBV30 and TRBJ1-2; D gene uncertain. The germline V and J ends were trimmed by 3 bases and 2 bases, with 7 bases remaining between them. There are 12 residues in the CDR3. Per germline, CDR1 GTSNPN and CDR2 SVGIG (reference sequence). CDR3 residues: CAWSMRNYGYTF. The CDR3 coding sequence is TGTGCCTGGAGCATGAGAAACTATGGCTACACCTTC.

This clone was counted between two and nine times. The chain has TRBV18 and TRBJ1-1; tentatively, D is TRBD1 (5 bases). The CDR3 is 14 amino acids. Germline V CDR1 and CDR2: KGHSH, LQKENI. Trimming stripped 3 bases from V and 0 bases from J, with 8 bases between. The CDR3 region has the DNA TGTGCCAGCTCACCCAGGGAGGTGAACACTGAAGCTTTCTTT. This translates into CASSPREVNTEAFF.

This clone was detected only a few times. V gene TRBV30 combines with J gene TRBJ2-3; 10 bases match TRBD2. This CDR3 spans 15 amino acids. J lost 6 bases, V lost 2 bases, and 8 bases had no gene match. Germline values: CDR1 GTSNPN, CDR2 SVGIG (reference sequence). This CDR3 reads CAWSSQREGLDTQYF. CDR3 nucleotide sequence: TGTGCCTGGAGTTCTCAGCGGGAGGGCTTGGATACGCAGTATTTT.

This clone showed up just a few times. The rearrangement uses TRBV28 and TRBJ2-1, with 7 positions matching TRBD2. The V gene end was trimmed by 3 bases and the J gene end by 6 bases; junction bases not matched to a gene: 11. The CDR3 totals 16 residues. CDR1 is MDHEN, CDR2 SYDVKM, per germline. CDR3 in amino acids: CASSLSSGGWFNEQFF. The CDR3 DNA reads as TGTGCCAGCAGTTTGTCTTCCGGGGGGTGGTTCAATGAGCAGTTCTTC.

The table lists this clone with a few counts. The V gene is TRBV30, the J gene TRBJ2-1; possible D gene TRBD2, 5 bases. Germline V gene lookup returns CDR1 GTSNPN and CDR2 SVGIG (reference sequence). Deletions cut 0 bases from V and 0 bases from J, with 12 bases between. The CDR3 totals 16 residues. CDR3 coding DNA: TGTGCCTGGAGTGTACTAGGGTTGGCCTCCTACAATGAGCAGTTCTTC. Amino acids: CAWSVLGLASYNEQFF. Using reference TRBV30 and TRBJ2-1 for the parts outside the CDR3, the full variable domain is SQTIHQWPATLVQPVGSPLSLECTVEGTSNPNLYWYRQAAGRGLQLLFYSVGIGQISSEVPQNLSASRPQDRQFILSSKKLLLSDSGFYLCAWSVLGLASYNEQFFGPGTRLTVL.

There are a few counts of this clone. This chain uses TRBV30 with TRBJ2-1; no reliable D call. The germline gives CDR1 GTSNPN, CDR2 SVGIG (reference sequence). Trimming cost V 3 bases and J 9 bases, with 15 bases left between them. The CDR3 loop spans 13 amino acids. CDR3 sequence: CAWRHLASPEQFF. Here the CDR3 DNA reads TGTGCCTGGAGGCATCTGGCCTCCCCTGAGCAGTTCTTC.

This clone occurred a few times. The chain has TRBV5-1 and TRBJ2-7; 9 nucleotides line up with TRBD1. V was clipped by 4 bases and J by 0 bases; unmatched bases: 8. Germline CDR1 SGHRS, CDR2 YFSETQ. This CDR3 is built from 16 residues. CDR3 bases: TGCGCCAGCAGCGCAGGACAGGGGATTAGCTCCTACGAGCAGTACTTC. It specifies CASSAGQGISSYEQYF.

This clone has more than one count but fewer than ten. The rearrangement uses TRBV4-2 and TRBJ2-7, with 7 bases aligning to TRBD2. The CDR3 sequence is 15 residues long. Germline CDR1 LGHNA, CDR2 YNFKEQ. J lost 3 bases, V lost 1 base, and 6 bases had no gene match. The CDR3 region has the DNA TGTGCCAGCAGCCAAGTTACTAGCGATGTCTACGAGCAGTACTTC. Its protein product is CASSQVTSDVYEQYF.

The table lists this clone with a few counts. This chain links TRBV7-2 with TRBJ2-1, with TRBD2 matching 11 bases. The CDR3 is 16 residues long. Trimming removed 2 bases from V and 8 bases from J; junction bases left unmatched: 8. Germline V gives CDR1 SGHTA, CDR2 FQGNSA. CDR3 amino acids: CASSLRLAGGLDEQFF. CDR3 nucleotides: TGTGCCAGCAGCTTACGGCTAGCGGGAGGTTTAGATGAGCAGTTCTTC.

This clone was counted a few times. The junction shows a germline mismatch at one end, possibly a read error. This rearrangement joins TRBV7-2 to TRBJ2-4; 8 bases match TRBD2. CDR1 and CDR2 (germline): SGHTA, FQGNSA. The CDR3 length is 13 residues. CDR3: CASSLGGSGAVSF. The DNA of the CDR3 is TGTGCCAGCAGCTTAGGAGGTAGCGGGGCAGTTTCCTTC.